Here is one TCR beta chain with its context. V lost 3 bases and J lost 1; bases outside the gene matches: 4. CDR3 length: 15 residues. Germline loops: CDR1 SGHRS, CDR2 YFSETQ. The data derive from a study of cytomegalovirus exposure and HLA in healthy donors. The PCR contained 60 Vbeta and 13 Jbeta primers. Here immunoSEQ multiplex PCR was the method, and the copy in TCRdb shows in-frame clones only, minus some. There are about 140,000 clones in the sample; 60% to 80% occur only once, and 2% to 2.5% lies in the top ten. This clonotype was sampled from a man aged 25-40 years in good health and CMV-seronegative. Sequencing was done on a sample of PBMCs. This chain connects TRBV5-1 to TRBJ2-7; 10 bases are a match to TRBD1. The CDR3 sequence is CASSSGTGVSYEQYF. CDR3 coding DNA: TGCGCCAGCAGCTCCGGGACAGGGGTTTCCTACGAGCAGTACTTC.